These 27 T cell receptor beta chains share one sample of origin, sequenced in a study of T-cell reconstitution after alpha-beta-depleted transplantation in children. The library targeted TCRbeta and was prepared with unique molecular identifiers. TCRdb recomputed calls from the PCR reads with MiXCR, one row per CDR3 protein. The top ten hold around 15% of the sample, which has fewer than 550,000 distinct CDR3 sequences, approximately 10% seen once. Sequenced material: PBMCs, mostly from graft donor cells, taken 180 days after TCRalphabeta/CD19-depleted stem cell transplant. The origin of the receptors is a female patient between 2 and 15 years old who had a stem cell transplant for aplastic anemia, so the T cells may come from the graft donor.

V is TRBV7-2 and J is TRBJ2-4; TRBD2 is a possible D gene (6 bases). Trimming cost V 3 bases and J 9 bases, with 9 bases left between them. Germline V lookup: CDR1 SGHTA, CDR2 FQGNSA. The CDR3 runs 12 residues. The CDR3 DNA reads TGTGCCAGCAGCTTGACTAGAAGCATTCAGTACTTC. Translated, it gives CASSLTRSIQYF.

V is TRBV7-2 and J is TRBJ2-3; D is unclear. The CDR3 sequence is 14 residues long. V was pared by 4 bases and J by 1 base, with 9 bases between. Per germline, CDR1 SGHTA and CDR2 FQGNSA. CDR3 sequence: CASSSGSRTDTQYF. The CDR3, as DNA: TGTGCCAGCAGCTCGGGCAGCCGCACAGATACGCAGTATTTT.

V and J are TRBV5-1 and TRBJ2-7, with 7 bases aligning to TRBD2. Germline-derived CDR1 and CDR2 are SGHRS and YFSETQ. Trimming cost V 3 bases and J 3 bases; bases outside gene matches: 12. The CDR3 extends over 16 amino acids. The CDR3 DNA sequence: TGCGCCAGCAGCTCACACCATACCACTAGCGTCTACGAGCAGTACGTC. It codes for CASSSHHTTSVYEQYV.

This clonotype appeared a few times. This chain links TRBV13 with TRBJ2-3; TRBD2 might be the D (5 bases). Germline-derived CDR1 and CDR2 are PRHDT and FYEKMQ (reference sequence). This CDR3 has 14 amino acids. The V end lost 6 bases, the J end lost 4 bases, and 14 bases lay between the germline ends. CDR3: CASSLREGADTQYF. CDR3 nucleotide sequence: TGTGCCAGCAGTCTTCGGGAAGGCGCAGATACGCAGTATTTT.

This clonotype was detected a few times. This chain joins TRBV12-3 or TRBV12-4 and TRBJ1-3, with D possibly TRBD1 on 5 matching bases. This CDR3 region has 15 residues. Trimming took off 6 bases at V and 8 bases at J, with 20 bases between the two ends. The CDR3: CASSPRGRERYTIYF. The DNA of the CDR3 is TGTGCCAGCAGCCCTCGAGGCAGGGAAAGATACACCATATATTTT.

The rearrangement links TRBV12-3 or TRBV12-4 to TRBJ2-3; D assignment may be TRBD1 or TRBD2 (6 bases each). Between the trimmed V and J ends, which lost 4 bases and 2 bases, there was a span of 16 bases. CDR3 length: 16 amino acids. CDR3 protein: CASSSLGGPSTDTQYF. CDR3 nucleotide sequence: TGTGCCAGCAGTTCCCTGGGGGGCCCTTCCACAGATACGCAGTATTTT.

This clonotype turned up a few times. J is TRBJ2-7 and V is TRBV29-1; 9 bases agree with TRBD1. The CDR3 contains 14 residues. V lost 3 bases to trimming and J lost 4 bases; unmatched junction nucleotides: 7. Germline values: CDR1 SQVTM, CDR2 ANQGSEA. This chain's CDR3 is CSVEFPGQGYEQYF. The DNA of the CDR3 is TGCAGCGTTGAGTTTCCGGGACAGGGTTACGAGCAGTACTTC.

Of note for this clonotype: The junction departs from the called germline gene at one end, perhaps through a read error. The V and J genes are TRBV12-3 or TRBV12-4 and TRBJ2-7; 8 bases match TRBD1. This CDR3 has 18 residues. The CDR3 spells CTSSLVARGQVAGAEQYF. CDR3 DNA: TGTACCAGCAGTTTAGTGGCCCGGGGACAGGTTGCCGGGGCCGAGCAGTACTTC.

This sequence joins TRBV6-2 or TRBV6-3 and TRBJ2-7; 11 bases map to TRBD2. The CDR3 spans 15 residues. Germline values: CDR1 MNHEY, CDR2 SVGEGT. V was pared by 6 bases and J by 0 bases, with 4 bases of the junction left unmatched. The CDR3 is CASRPLAGGSYEQYF. The CDR3 bases are TGTGCCAGCAGGCCCCTAGCGGGGGGCTCCTACGAGCAGTACTTC.

V and J are TRBV30 and TRBJ2-1; 8 bases match TRBD2. This CDR3 region has 12 residues. V lost 0 bases, J lost 10 bases, and 2 bases stayed unmatched. CDR1 and CDR2 from the germline V gene are GTSNPN and SVGIG (reference sequence). This CDR3 reads CAWSVLAVEQFF. The CDR3 coding sequence is TGTGCCTGGAGTGTACTAGCGGTAGAGCAGTTCTTC.

The chain couples TRBV20-1 to TRBJ1-6; D not certain. V gave up 5 bases and J gave up 10 bases, with 12 bases separating them. CDR1 DFQATT and CDR2 SNEGSKA come from the germline V gene (reference sequence). This CDR3 has 12 amino acids. The CDR3 reads CSAGPEFSPLHF. CDR3 coding DNA: TGCAGTGCTGGGCCGGAATTCTCACCCCTCCACTTT.

This clonotype occurred a few times. The chain combines TRBV6-2 or TRBV6-3 with TRBJ2-7; TRBD2 matches 10 bases. Unmatched junction bases numbered 6, after V lost 5 bases and J lost 5 bases. Per germline, CDR1 MNHEY and CDR2 SVGEGT. This CDR3 region has 14 residues. This CDR3 reads CASSPSGRRHEQYF. Written as DNA, the CDR3 is TGTGCCAGCAGTCCTAGCGGGAGAAGGCACGAGCAGTACTTC.

This clonotype turned up a few times. The chain links TRBV2 to TRBJ1-2; 7 nucleotides match TRBD1. Trimming removed 8 bases from V and 1 base from J; junction bases left unmatched: 4. The germline V gene encodes CDR1 SNHLY and CDR2 FYNNEI. The CDR3 is 13 amino acids. In nucleotides, the CDR3 is TGTGCCAGCGGGGGGACAGTTAACTATGGCTACACCTTC. This codes for CASGGTVNYGYTF.

The chain carries TRBV20-1 and TRBJ1-2, with 9 bases that match TRBD1. The ends lost 3 bases at V and 6 bases at J; junction bases unmatched: 5. Germline CDR1 is DFQATT and CDR2 is SNEGSKA (reference sequence). The CDR3 is 13 amino acids. The CDR3 DNA sequence: TGCAGTGCTAGGTCGGACAGGGGAAATGGCTACACCTTC. It encodes CSARSDRGNGYTF.

The V gene is TRBV6-1, the J gene TRBJ1-2; a possible D gene is TRBD1 (5 bases). Germline V gene sequence: CDR1 MNHNS, CDR2 SASEGT. The CDR3 is made up of 14 amino acids. Trimming took 4 bases from V and 4 from J, leaving 13 bases between them. The CDR3 DNA reads as TGTGCCAGCAGTGCCCGGGACGTAGTCTATGGCTACACCTTC. It translates to CASSARDVVYGYTF.

The genes are TRBV5-1 and TRBJ2-3; maybe TRBD1 (6 bases). The CDR3 has 15 residues. Germline-derived CDR1 and CDR2 are SGHRS and YFSETQ. V was pared by 1 base and J by 4 bases, with 13 bases between. The CDR3 loop is CASSLRPGDSDTQYF. CDR3 in DNA: TGCGCCAGCAGCTTGAGACCAGGGGATTCAGATACGCAGTATTTT.

This clonotype came up a few times. The chain couples TRBV7-2 to TRBJ2-2; D is possibly TRBD1 or TRBD2 (5 bases each). This CDR3 has 17 amino acids. V was clipped by 3 bases and J by 1 base, with 15 bases between them. CDR1 SGHTA and CDR2 FQGNSA come from the germline V gene. CDR3 region: CASSLDLGPVNTGELFF. CDR3 DNA sequence: TGTGCCAGCAGCTTGGACCTGGGACCAGTGAACACCGGGGAGCTGTTTTTT.

This clonotype occurred a few times. The chain uses TRBV12-3 or TRBV12-4 and TRBJ1-2, with 7 bases that match TRBD1. This CDR3 spans 13 amino acids. Trimming removed 3 bases from V and 7 bases from J; junction bases left unmatched: 5. Here the CDR3 reads CASSFQGVAGYTF. DNA for the CDR3: TGTGCCAGCAGTTTTCAGGGGGTGGCTGGCTACACCTTC.

Ten or more counts support this clonotype. This rearrangement joins TRBV11-3 to TRBJ2-3, with 10 bases lining up with TRBD2. The junction had 2 bases not matched to a gene; V was cut back by 5 bases and J by 0 bases. This CDR3 is 15 amino acids long. CDR1 and CDR2 from the germline V gene are SGHNT and YENEEA. CDR3 in amino acids: CASSILAGSTDTQYF. In nucleotides, the CDR3 is TGTGCCAGCAGCATACTAGCGGGAAGCACAGATACGCAGTATTTT.

This clonotype occurred a few times. V and J are TRBV20-1 and TRBJ2-1; 7 bases are shared with TRBD2. The CDR3 covers 15 residues. Trimming at V came to 5 bases and at J to 4 bases, leaving 11 bases not matched to a gene. Germline CDR1 DFQATT, CDR2 SNEGSKA (reference sequence). The CDR3: CSAPPARESYNEQFF. CDR3 DNA: TGCAGTGCTCCCCCGGCGCGGGAGTCATACAATGAGCAGTTCTTC.

The count of this clonotype is one. V is TRBV12-3 or TRBV12-4 and J is TRBJ2-7; D might be TRBD1 (6 bases). This CDR3 has 14 amino acids. V dropped 6 bases and J dropped 0 bases, with 12 bases sitting between them. Here the CDR3 DNA reads TGTGCCAGCAGAACTACAGGGAGCTCCTACGAGCAGTACTTC. It is translated as CASRTTGSSYEQYF.

This clonotype turned up a few times. This sequence joins TRBV7-2 and TRBJ2-3; a weak D match, TRBD1 (6 bases). V was cut by 5 bases and J by 0 bases, with 12 bases left in between. CDR1 is SGHTA, CDR2 FQGNSA, per germline. CDR3 length: 15 residues. The CDR3 nucleotides are TGTGCCAGCAGCATTGGACAGTTTAGCACAGATACGCAGTATTTT. Amino acid sequence: CASSIGQFSTDTQYF.

The rearrangement uses TRBV7-9 and TRBJ1-2, with no clear D. Germline V gives CDR1 SEHNR, CDR2 FQNEAQ (reference sequence). This CDR3 spans 15 amino acids. V was cut by 0 bases and J by 1 base, with 9 bases left in between. CDR3: CASSLASPVNYGYTF. The CDR3 bases are TGTGCCAGCAGCTTAGCTTCTCCTGTTAACTATGGCTACACCTTC.

About this clonotype itself: One end of the junction does not line up with germline, which may come from a read error. The chain carries TRBV7-2 and TRBJ1-5; 8 positions match TRBD1. This CDR3 comprises 16 residues. The germline CDR1 and CDR2 sequences are SGHTA and FQGNSA. Written as DNA, the CDR3 is TGTGCCGGCAGCCCTCGGACAGGGAATTTTAATCAGCCCCAGCATTTT. Its protein is CAGSPRTGNFNQPQHF. Full variable domain (remainder filled in from reference TRBV7-2 and TRBJ1-5): GAGVSQSPSNKVTEKGKDVELRCDPISGHTALYWYRQSLGQGLEFLIYFQGNSAPDKSGLPSDRFSAERTGGSVSTLTIQRTQQEDSAVYLCAGSPRTGNFNQPQHFGDGTRLSIL.

The chain joins TRBV4-2 to TRBJ1-2; 10 bases are a match to TRBD1. V lost 4 bases, J lost 4 bases, and 6 bases stayed unmatched. The CDR3 spans 15 residues. Germline CDR1 reads LGHNA; CDR2 reads YNFKEQ. The CDR3 loop reads CASSPRDRGLYGYTF. CDR3 coding DNA: TGTGCCAGCAGCCCCCGGGACAGGGGCCTCTATGGCTACACCTTC.

Only a few counts were recorded for this clonotype. The chain employs TRBV19 and TRBJ2-6, with 10 bases fitting TRBD2. The germline gives CDR1 LNHDA, CDR2 SQIVND (reference sequence). J was trimmed by 1 base and V by 7 bases; bases with no gene match: 7. This CDR3 has 17 residues. The CDR3 coding sequence is TGTGCCAGTAATTTTTGGGGACTAGCGTCTGGGGCCAACGTCCTGACTTTC. Protein: CASNFWGLASGANVLTF.

The table lists this clonotype with a few counts. V gene TRBV7-6 combines with J gene TRBJ2-3; perhaps TRBD1 as D (6 bases). V was pared by 5 bases and J by 8 bases, with 20 bases between. The germline CDR1 and CDR2 sequences are SGHVS and FNYEAQ. This CDR3 is 15 amino acids long. The CDR3 region has the DNA TGTGCCAGCAGCCATGGGCAGGGGCGGTTAGGTACGCAGTATTTT. Its translation: CASSHGQGRLGTQYF.